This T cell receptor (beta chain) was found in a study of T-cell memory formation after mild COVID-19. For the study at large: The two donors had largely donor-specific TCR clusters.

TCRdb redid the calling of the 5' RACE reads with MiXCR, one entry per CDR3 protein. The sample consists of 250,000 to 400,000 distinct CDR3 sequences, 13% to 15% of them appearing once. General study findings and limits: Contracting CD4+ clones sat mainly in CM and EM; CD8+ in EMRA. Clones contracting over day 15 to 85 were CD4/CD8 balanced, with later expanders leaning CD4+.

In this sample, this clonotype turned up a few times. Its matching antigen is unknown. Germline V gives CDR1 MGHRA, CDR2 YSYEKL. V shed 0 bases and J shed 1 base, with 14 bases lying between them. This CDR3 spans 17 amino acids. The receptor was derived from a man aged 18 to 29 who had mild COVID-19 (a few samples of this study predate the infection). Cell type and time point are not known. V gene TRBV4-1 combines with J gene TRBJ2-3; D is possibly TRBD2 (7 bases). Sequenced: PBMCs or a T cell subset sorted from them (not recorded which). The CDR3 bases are TGCGCCAGCAGCCAAGATGGCGGCGGGGGCGGCACAGATACGCAGTATTTT. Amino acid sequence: CASSQDGGGGGTDTQYF.